These 29 T cell receptor beta chains were all obtained from the same sample, sequenced in a study of cytomegalovirus exposure and HLA in healthy donors. 60 Vbeta and 13 Jbeta primers were used in PCR. The table came from immunoSEQ multiplex PCR; TCRdb's copy has only in-frame clones and leaves some out. The sample gives roughly 110,000 clones, under 80% of which show up once; 3.5% to 4% is in the top ten. Sequencing input: PBMCs. The receptor set was obtained from a man between 60 and 75 years old in good health and CMV-seronegative.

This chain connects TRBV7-3 to TRBJ2-7, with D uncertain. Germline loops: CDR1 SGHTA, CDR2 FQGTGA. This CDR3 is 15 amino acids long. V lost 2 bases and J lost 3, with 14 bases in between. The CDR3 reads CASSLFGSINYEQYF. CDR3 nucleotides: TGTGCCAGCAGCTTATTCGGGTCCATCAACTACGAGCAGTACTTC.

The chain combines TRBV5-4 with TRBJ2-3, with TRBD2 matching over 7 bases. The CDR3 consists of 15 residues. The J segment lost 2 bases and the V segment lost 4 bases, leaving 7 bases of the junction unmatched. The V gene's germline CDR1 is SGHNT and CDR2 YYREEE (reference sequence). CDR3 nucleotides: TGTGCCAGCAGCCCGCTAGCGGTAACCACAGATACGCAGTATTTT. Residues: CASSPLAVTTDTQYF.

This clone was detected only a few times. The sample has other DNA sequences that encode this CDR3 too. The CDR3 spells CASSLDRGNIQYF. As DNA, the CDR3 is TGCGCCAGCAGCTTGGATAGGGGGAACATTCAGTACTTC. The chain links TRBV5-1 to TRBJ2-4; TRBD1 might be the D (6 bases). V was clipped by 0 bases and J by 7 bases, with 8 bases between them. The CDR3 is 13 residues long. Germline CDR1 is SGHRS and CDR2 is YFSETQ.

This rearrangement joins TRBV5-1 to TRBJ2-5, with a tentative D call TRBD2 (5 bases). Trimming took 4 bases from V and 5 from J, leaving 15 bases between them. Germline CDR1 and CDR2: SGHRS and YFSETQ. The CDR3 length is 14 residues. CDR3 residues: CASSPYVGMETQYF. The CDR3 region has the DNA TGCGCCAGCAGCCCCTATGTCGGGATGGAGACCCAGTACTTC.

The chain uses TRBV28 and TRBJ1-1; D remains unclear. Trimming cost V 6 bases and J 0 bases, with 8 bases left between them. The CDR3 has 13 residues. Germline lookup yields CDR1 MDHEN and CDR2 SYDVKM. The CDR3 loop reads CASSITLNTEAFF. In nucleotides, the CDR3 is TGTGCCAGCAGCATTACATTGAACACTGAAGCTTTCTTT.

V is TRBV25-1 and J is TRBJ1-2; possibly TRBD1 for D (5 bases). CDR1 is MGHDK, CDR2 SYGVNS, per germline. Trimming shortened V by 7 bases and J by 6 bases, and 15 bases separated the two germline ends. The CDR3 runs to 13 residues. DNA for the CDR3: TGTGCCAGCAACCGATTGTGGGGCGATGGCTACACCTTC. Protein: CASNRLWGDGYTF.

V and J are TRBV5-1 and TRBJ2-7; D call uncertain. The CDR3 length is 17 residues. Trimming shortened V by 4 bases and J by 0 bases, and 20 bases separated the two germline ends. Germline CDR1 reads SGHRS; CDR2 reads YFSETQ. Here the CDR3 DNA reads TGCGCCAGCAGCCCAAATGACATGCCGATTGGCTCCTACGAGCAGTACTTC. Translating it yields CASSPNDMPIGSYEQYF. The full variable domain, its missing parts supplied by reference TRBV5-1 and TRBJ2-7, is KAGVTQTPRYLIKTRGQQVTLSCSPISGHRSVSWYQQTPGQGLQFLFEYFSETQRNKGNFPGRFSGRQFSNSRSEMNVSTLELGDSALYLCASSPNDMPIGSYEQYFGPGTRLTVT.

This chain connects TRBV9 to TRBJ2-5; the D is unclear. The germline V gene has CDR1 SGDLS and CDR2 YYNGEE. This CDR3 has 13 amino acids. V dropped 4 bases and J dropped 3 bases, with 10 bases sitting between them. In DNA, the CDR3 is TGTGCCAGCAGCTATGGGCCAAAAGAGACCCAGTACTTC. Encoded protein: CASSYGPKETQYF.

V gene TRBV28 combines with J gene TRBJ2-2; tentatively, D is TRBD1 (6 bases). The ends were cut back, 5 bases at V and 6 bases at J, with 13 bases in the middle. CDR1 and CDR2 (germline): MDHEN, SYDVKM. There are 14 residues in the CDR3. The CDR3 nucleotides are TGTGCCAGCAGTAGCACAGGGATGGCCGGGGAGCTGTTTTTT. It specifies CASSSTGMAGELFF.

V gene TRBV4-3 combines with J gene TRBJ1-3, with D uncertain. CDR1 and CDR2 from the germline V gene are LGHNA and YSLEER. V gave up 0 bases and J gave up 0 bases, with 3 bases separating them. CDR3 length equals 14 residues. The CDR3 here is CASSQDNSGNTIYF. The DNA of the CDR3 is TGCGCCAGCAGCCAAGACAACTCTGGAAACACCATATATTTT.

This clone has only a few counts. The rearrangement links TRBV5-1 to TRBJ1-4, with a weak D call TRBD1 (5 bases). CDR1 and CDR2 (germline): SGHRS, YFSETQ. The CDR3 runs 16 residues. V lost 3 bases to trimming and J lost 3 bases, with 15 bases between them. In DNA form, the CDR3 reads TGCGCCAGCAGCTCTGGACAACCTGCTTCTAATGAAAAACTGTTTTTT. Translating it yields CASSSGQPASNEKLFF.

V is TRBV6-5 and J is TRBJ1-2; possible D gene TRBD1, 5 bases. In germline, CDR1 is MNHEY, CDR2 SVGAGI. With 6 bases removed from V and 7 bases from J, the gap between germline ends came to 15 bases. The CDR3 is 13 amino acids. The CDR3 DNA sequence: TGTGCCAGCAGGGATAACCAGGGAGGTGGCTACACCTTC. It translates to CASRDNQGGGYTF.

The V call is TRBV20-1, the J call TRBJ2-3; D not resolved. The length of the CDR3 is 11 residues. Germline CDR1 and CDR2: DFQATT and SNEGSKA (reference sequence). V was pared by 6 bases and J by 4 bases, with 8 bases between. The CDR3 sequence is CSASLADTQYF. DNA for the CDR3: TGCAGTGCATCCCTAGCAGATACGCAGTATTTT.

The chain couples TRBV28 to TRBJ1-2, with 9 bases that match TRBD1. V lost 2 bases and J lost 0; bases outside the gene matches: 1. Germline lookup yields CDR1 MDHEN and CDR2 SYDVKM. CDR3 size: 15 residues. CDR3 amino acids: CASSLGDRANYGYTF. DNA of the CDR3: TGTGCCAGCAGTTTAGGGGACAGGGCTAACTATGGCTACACCTTC.

The CDR3 nucleotides are TGTGCCAGCAGCTTATCTTCGGGACAGATGAGCGGCTACACCTTC. As protein: CASSLSSGQMSGYTF. The chain joins TRBV7-9 to TRBJ1-2, with 7 bases identical to TRBD1. Germline-derived CDR1 and CDR2 are SEHNR and FQNEAQ (reference sequence). V shed 2 bases, J shed 8 bases, and the junction held 11 bases outside the gene matches. This CDR3 comprises 15 residues.

The rearrangement uses TRBV2 and TRBJ1-1, with D perhaps TRBD1 (6 bases). The CDR3 contains 14 residues. With 3 bases removed from V and 0 bases from J, the gap between germline ends came to 8 bases. In germline, CDR1 is SNHLY, CDR2 FYNNEI. The CDR3 reads CASSEDSLNTEAFF. CDR3 coding DNA: TGTGCCAGCAGTGAGGACAGTCTGAACACTGAAGCTTTCTTT.

V and J are TRBV7-9 and TRBJ2-1, with 8 bases fitting TRBD2. CDR1 SEHNR and CDR2 FQNEAQ come from the germline V gene (reference sequence). Trimming at V came to 2 bases and at J to 8 bases, leaving 11 bases not matched to a gene. The CDR3 is 16 residues long. CDR3 sequence: CASSLRNAGGGYEQFF. For the CDR3, the DNA is TGTGCCAGCAGCTTAAGGAATGCGGGGGGCGGGTATGAGCAGTTCTTC.

The rearrangement uses TRBV5-1 and TRBJ1-4, with D possibly being TRBD1 (6 bases). Germline CDR1 and CDR2: SGHRS and YFSETQ. Trimming took 4 bases from V and 5 from J, leaving 12 bases between them. The CDR3 is 14 amino acids. CDR3 sequence: CASSRGRVNEKLFF. CDR3 sequence (DNA): TGCGCCAGCAGCAGGGGGAGGGTCAATGAAAAACTGTTTTTT. The entire variable domain, with the rest obtained from reference TRBV5-1 and TRBJ1-4, is as follows: KAGVTQTPRYLIKTRGQQVTLSCSPISGHRSVSWYQQTPGQGLQFLFEYFSETQRNKGNFPGRFSGRQFSNSRSEMNVSTLELGDSALYLCASSRGRVNEKLFFGSGTQLSVL.

The V and J genes are TRBV4-1 and TRBJ1-3; D is undetermined. Germline CDR1 MGHRA, CDR2 YSYEKL. V lost 2 bases and J lost 9, with 17 bases in between. The CDR3 covers 15 residues. DNA for the CDR3: TGCGCCAGCAGCCAAAGACAAGACCTGGGTGTCACCATATATTTT. Amino acids: CASSQRQDLGVTIYF.

The chain carries TRBV19 and TRBJ1-4; D not certain. The CDR3 extends over 17 amino acids. Germline V CDR1 and CDR2: LNHDA, SQIVND (reference sequence). V lost 2 bases and J lost 4, with 17 bases in between. Here the CDR3 DNA reads TGTGCCAGTAGTATAAGGAGGCGGGCTCGGAATAATGAAAAACTGTTTTTT. Translation: CASSIRRRARNNEKLFF.

The chain joins TRBV7-2 to TRBJ1-5, with D uncertain. Between the trimmed V and J ends, which lost 3 bases and 3 bases, there was a span of 12 bases. This CDR3 is 15 amino acids long. Germline V gives CDR1 SGHTA, CDR2 FQGNSA. The CDR3 nucleotides are TGTGCCAGCAGCTTGATGGTCGGGGTCAATCAGCCCCAGCATTTT. Translating gives CASSLMVGVNQPQHF.

This clone was detected once. The chain uses TRBV6-5 and TRBJ2-2, with TRBD1 matching over 9 bases. V gave up 5 bases and J gave up 8 bases; unmatched junction bases: 9. CDR1 MNHEY and CDR2 SVGAGI come from the germline V gene. There are 15 residues in the CDR3. This CDR3 is CASSRMGQGTGELFF. In nucleotides, the CDR3 is TGTGCCAGCAGTCGGATGGGACAGGGTACGGGGGAGCTGTTTTTT.

This clone was seen only a few times. The CDR3 coding sequence is TGTGCCAGCAGTATACAGGGAAACTATGGCTACACCTTC. Its translation: CASSIQGNYGYTF. This chain uses TRBV2 with TRBJ1-2, with D maybe TRBD1 (6 bases). Between the trimmed V and J ends, which lost 5 bases and 2 bases, there was a span of 9 bases. The CDR3 runs to 13 residues. Germline V gene data show CDR1 as SNHLY and CDR2 as FYNNEI.

This chain links TRBV9 with TRBJ2-6, with 9 bases that match TRBD1. Germline V CDR1 and CDR2: SGDLS, YYNGEE. The V segment lost 3 bases and the J segment 2 bases; nucleotides outside the gene matches: 3. The CDR3 runs 16 residues. The CDR3 reads CASSGTGVAGANVLTF. In DNA, the CDR3 is TGTGCCAGCAGCGGGACAGGGGTGGCTGGGGCCAACGTCCTGACTTTC.

This clone has only a few counts. The rearrangement links TRBV5-1 to TRBJ1-1, with TRBD1 matching 8 bases. With 2 bases clipped from V and 1 base from J, the junction kept 4 bases outside the gene matches. This CDR3 comprises 15 residues. CDR1 and CDR2 from the germline V gene are SGHRS and YFSETQ. CDR3 sequence: CASSFRDRSNTEAFF. DNA for the CDR3: TGCGCCAGCAGCTTCCGGGACAGGTCGAACACTGAAGCTTTCTTT.

The chain couples TRBV30 to TRBJ1-6; D ambiguous. Germline V gives CDR1 GTSNPN, CDR2 SVGIG (reference sequence). This CDR3 is built from 16 residues. Trimming removed 3 bases at V and 6 bases at J, with 18 bases between. CDR3 sequence reads: CAWSLTALVSNSPLHF. The CDR3, as DNA: TGTGCCTGGAGCCTAACCGCACTAGTCTCTAATTCACCCCTCCACTTT.

The rearrangement uses TRBV5-1 and TRBJ2-2; weak D call: TRBD1 (5 bases). This CDR3 contains 16 residues. From germline, CDR1 is SGHRS and CDR2 YFSETQ. V dropped 2 bases and J dropped 8 bases, with 19 bases sitting between them. The DNA for the CDR3 is TGCGCCAGCAGCTTCTGGGCTTCATCAGGGCATGGGGAGCTGTTTTTT. Translated: CASSFWASSGHGELFF.

V is TRBV5-1 and J is TRBJ2-6; D not certain. This CDR3 has 15 amino acids. The V and J ends lost 0 bases and 1 base respectively, with 5 bases between them. From germline, CDR1 is SGHRS and CDR2 YFSETQ. In DNA, the CDR3 is TGCGCCAGCAGCTTGGCCAGGTCTGGGGCCAACGTCCTGACTTTC. Protein product: CASSLARSGANVLTF. The full variable domain, rest sourced from reference TRBV5-1 and TRBJ2-6, is KAGVTQTPRYLIKTRGQQVTLSCSPISGHRSVSWYQQTPGQGLQFLFEYFSETQRNKGNFPGRFSGRQFSNSRSEMNVSTLELGDSALYLCASSLARSGANVLTFGAGSRLTVL.

In its sample, this clone was seen a few times. The chain employs TRBV5-4 and TRBJ2-7; 8 bases are shared with TRBD1. V lost 3 bases and J lost 7; bases outside the gene matches: 3. This CDR3 spans 12 amino acids. Germline CDR1 SGHNT, CDR2 YYREEE (reference sequence). CDR3 in DNA: TGTGCCAGCAGCTCTCACAGGGGGGAGCAGTACGTC. Protein: CASSSHRGEQYV.